The following is a T cell receptor (beta chain) sequence with its context. The data are from a study of blood T cell repertoires in COVID-19. CDR3 length: 15 amino acids. V lost 3 bases to trimming and J lost 0 bases, with 12 bases between them. The V gene's germline CDR1 is LGHNT and CDR2 FRNRAP. Per the authors' pipeline: Nucleated cell counts were estimated from reference gene primer amplification. Repertoires were generated with immunoSEQ multiplex PCR, while TCRdb's copy carries only in-frame clones and drops some. That table supplies the V and J calls and clone size; D and trimming were determined from the DNA. The sample gives 150,000 to 200,000 clones, roughly four fifths of which show up once; about 11% is in the top ten.

The genes are TRBV12-5 and TRBJ2-7, with D hard to call. This receptor was obtained from a human donor in a cohort sampled during active COVID-19. The specimen was peripheral blood. The CDR3 loop is CASGLWQYSSYEQYF. The CDR3, as DNA: TGTGCTAGTGGTTTATGGCAATACAGCTCCTACGAGCAGTACTTC.